This passage covers 2 T cell receptor beta chains from one sample sequenced in a study of cytomegalovirus exposure and HLA in healthy donors. TCRdb keeps only in-frame clones here, not all; method: immunoSEQ multiplex PCR. The sample yields hundreds of thousands of clones, roughly 88% seen once. The sample comprised PBMCs. All receptors derive from a woman aged 25 to 45 in good health and CMV-seronegative.

V is TRBV30 and J is TRBJ1-1, with D perhaps matching TRBD1 (5 bases). Trimming removed 0 bases from V and 4 bases from J, with 9 bases in between. Germline V gives CDR1 GTSNPN, CDR2 SVGIG (reference sequence). The length of the CDR3 is 13 residues. The DNA of the CDR3 is TGTGCCTGGAGTGTTGGTAGGGGCACTGAAGCTTTCTTT. Translating gives CAWSVGRGTEAFF.

This chain uses TRBV7-2 with TRBJ1-4; perhaps TRBD1 as D (5 bases). CDR1 and CDR2 from the germline V gene are SGHTA and FQGNSA. V lost 8 bases, J lost 7 bases, and 20 bases lay in between. CDR3 size: 15 residues. This chain's CDR3 is CASGSRPSGGEKLFF. CDR3 bases: TGTGCCAGCGGATCACGACCTTCGGGGGGTGAAAAACTGTTTTTT.